A single sample is the source of the 5 T cell receptor beta chains below, sequenced in a study of shared T cell receptors in the human thymus. The protocol was immunoSEQ multiplex PCR, while the TCRdb copy is restricted to in-frame clones and leaves out a portion. The sample includes about 660,000 clones, 85% to 90% seen only once; the top ten take 0.008% to 0.011%. This same sample was also taken into another study, of human thymus T cells.

The sample comprised thymocytes. These receptors came from a boy younger than two with a congenital heart defect.

This chain connects TRBV12-5 to TRBJ2-7; 7 nucleotides line up with TRBD1. In germline, CDR1 is LGHNT, CDR2 FRNRAP. Losses at the gene ends were 0 bases for V and 6 bases for J; bases not matched to a gene: 20. The CDR3 is made up of 19 amino acids. Written as DNA, the CDR3 is TGTGCTAGTGGTTTGGTACGCGGACAGGCAGCCGGGGTCGGTAGCGAGCAGTACTTC. Protein sequence: CASGLVRGQAAGVGSEQYF.

This clone was detected a few times. CDR3 sequence reads: CASSSRGNEQFF. The CDR3 bases are TGTGCCAGCAGCTCCCGGGGTAATGAGCAGTTCTTC. The chain couples TRBV7-9 to TRBJ2-1, with a weak D call TRBD2 (5 bases). The V gene's germline CDR1 is SEHNR and CDR2 FQNEAQ (reference sequence). Between the trimmed V and J ends, which lost 4 bases and 7 bases, there was a span of 8 bases. CDR3 length: 12 amino acids.

The chain uses TRBV6-4 and TRBJ2-7; 8 nucleotides match TRBD1. The CDR3 extends over 16 amino acids. After removal of 7 bases from V and 4 bases from J, the junction contained 15 bases not matched to a gene. Germline CDR1 and CDR2: MRHNA and SNTAGT. The CDR3 nucleotides read TGTGCCAGCATCAGGGTGGATCGGGACAGGTTATACGAGCAGTACTTC. It specifies CASIRVDRDRLYEQYF.

The chain employs TRBV30 and TRBJ2-5, with 11 nucleotides matching TRBD1. The CDR3 has 20 amino acids. The V gene end was trimmed by 5 bases and the J gene end by 5 bases; junction bases not matched to a gene: 25. Germline loops: CDR1 GTSNPN, CDR2 SVGIG (reference sequence). The CDR3 loop reads CAWRTRVQSPGQGVGETQYF. The CDR3 nucleotides are TGTGCCTGGCGCACCCGAGTCCAATCACCGGGACAGGGGGTCGGGGAGACCCAGTACTTC.

The chain combines TRBV6-5 with TRBJ2-2, with TRBD2 as a possible D gene (6 bases). This CDR3 is 14 amino acids long. Trimming left V 4 bases short and J 4 bases short, with 10 bases between. Germline V gene sequence: CDR1 MNHEY, CDR2 SVGAGI. CDR3 coding DNA: TGTGCCAGCAGTTCGGGACTCCCCACCGGGGAGCTGTTTTTT. Translating gives CASSSGLPTGELFF.